Each of the 32 T cell receptor beta chains below was sequenced from the same sample in a study of T cell responses to AZD1222 COVID-19 vaccine. Sequencing used immunoSEQ multiplex PCR; TCRdb keeps in-frame clones, though not all of them. Among over 100,000 clones listed, 88% were seen once. The material sequenced was peripheral blood, taken on day 0 of MenACWY control vaccination. The receptors here all came from an adult in good health.

In its sample, this clone was seen once. This sequence joins TRBV5-1 and TRBJ1-1, with TRBD1 identical over 7 bases. The V gene's germline CDR1 is SGHRS and CDR2 YFSETQ. Trimming took 2 bases from V and 3 from J; bases not matched to a gene: 4. CDR3 size: 14 residues. CDR3 residues: CASSFDRDYTEAFF. CDR3 nucleotide sequence: TGCGCCAGCAGCTTCGACAGGGATTACACTGAAGCTTTCTTT.

The chain employs TRBV5-1 and TRBJ2-3; possibly TRBD2 for D (5 bases). Deletions cut 7 bases from V and 2 bases from J, with 11 bases between. Germline lookup yields CDR1 SGHRS and CDR2 YFSETQ. The CDR3 sequence is 13 residues long. CDR3 DNA sequence: TGCGCCAGCCGGAGGCAGAACACAGATACGCAGTATTTT. It specifies CASRRQNTDTQYF.

In its sample, this clone was seen a few times. This chain uses TRBV12-3 or TRBV12-4 with TRBJ1-2; 7 nucleotides agree with TRBD1. CDR3 length: 13 residues. Trimming at V came to 10 bases and at J to 4 bases, leaving 9 bases not matched to a gene. The CDR3, as DNA: TGTGCCACCCGCGGTGGGGACAGCTATGGCTACACCTTC. It specifies CATRGGDSYGYTF.

The V gene is TRBV21-1, the J gene TRBJ2-7. TRBV21-1 is a pseudogene locus. The CDR3 is made up of 9 amino acids. The CDR3 coding sequence is TGTGCCAGCACCTACGAGCAGTACTTC. Amino acids: CASTYEQYF.

The chain recombines TRBV7-8 with TRBJ2-7; 8 bases align to TRBD2. Germline assignment: CDR1 SGHVS and CDR2 FQNEAQ. The V gene end was trimmed by 5 bases and the J gene end by 5 bases; junction bases not matched to a gene: 5. This CDR3 contains 13 residues. CDR3 coding DNA: TGTGCCAGCAGCCTTGCGGGGGGAAACGAGCAGTACTTC. Its translation is CASSLAGGNEQYF.

The chain links TRBV11-1 to TRBJ2-7; D is undetermined. Germline V gene lookup returns CDR1 SGHAT and CDR2 FQDESV (reference sequence). This CDR3 is 11 amino acids long. V was pared by 5 bases and J by 2 bases, with 4 bases between. CDR3 nucleotides: TGTGCCAGCAGCGGGGCCTACGAGCAGTACTTC. Amino acid sequence: CASSGAYEQYF.

The chain joins TRBV5-1 to TRBJ1-1; tentative D call: TRBD1 (6 bases). CDR3 length equals 14 residues. CDR1 SGHRS and CDR2 YFSETQ come from the germline V gene. Trimming stripped 4 bases from V and 3 bases from J, with 13 bases between. CDR3 amino acids: CASSAQGRDTEAFF. DNA of the CDR3: TGCGCCAGCAGCGCGCAGGGGAGGGACACTGAAGCTTTCTTT.

The gene calls are TRBV7-8 and TRBJ1-1, with D uncertain. The CDR3 is 16 residues long. The germline V and J ends were trimmed by 1 base and 1 base, with 13 bases remaining between them. Germline V gives CDR1 SGHVS, CDR2 FQNEAQ. The CDR3 DNA reads as TGTGCCAGCAGCTTAGAGTCACCCCCTCCGAACACTGAAGCTTTCTTT. Its translation: CASSLESPPPNTEAFF. Filled out from reference TRBV7-8 and TRBJ1-1, the complete variable domain reads GAGVSQSPRYKVAKRGQDVALRCDPISGHVSLFWYQQALGQGPEFLTYFQNEAQLDKSGLPSDRFFAERPEGSVSTLKIQRTQQEDSAVYLCASSLESPPPNTEAFFGQGTRLTVV.

V is TRBV15 and J is TRBJ2-1; TRBD2 is a possible D gene (7 bases). There are 16 residues in the CDR3. V gave up 1 base and J gave up 2 bases, with 12 bases separating them. Germline loops: CDR1 LNHNV, CDR2 YYDKDF (reference sequence). CDR3: CATSRAGGFAYNEQFF. DNA for the CDR3: TGTGCCACCAGCAGAGCGGGGGGCTTCGCCTACAATGAGCAGTTCTTC.

This chain links TRBV19 with TRBJ1-2, with 9 bases identical to TRBD1. CDR1 and CDR2 from the germline V gene are LNHDA and SQIVND (reference sequence). This CDR3 has 13 residues. With V trimmed by 7 bases and J by 7 bases, 7 bases remained unmatched. CDR3: CASTSQGASGYTF. The DNA for the CDR3 is TGTGCCAGTACCTCACAGGGGGCGAGTGGCTACACCTTC.

V usage is TRBV2 and J usage is TRBJ2-7; 9 bases line up with TRBD1. The CDR3 contains 14 residues. The germline V gene has CDR1 SNHLY and CDR2 FYNNEI. V shed 4 bases, J shed 6 bases, and the junction held 7 bases outside the gene matches. CDR3 amino acids: CASSGGQGGLEQYF. CDR3 coding DNA: TGTGCCAGCAGTGGGGGACAGGGTGGCCTCGAGCAGTACTTC.

The rearrangement links TRBV15 to TRBJ2-7, with D maybe TRBD2 (6 bases). The V gene lost 1 base and the J gene lost 5 bases, with 15 bases spanning the gap. The CDR3 sequence is 15 residues long. From germline, CDR1 is LNHNV and CDR2 YYDKDF (reference sequence). In DNA form, the CDR3 reads TGTGCCACCAGCAGAGCGCGGGGCAGCCGGGACGAGCAGTACTTC. Its protein is CATSRARGSRDEQYF.

The chain combines TRBV19 with TRBJ2-3, with D perhaps matching TRBD1 (5 bases). Germline V CDR1 and CDR2: LNHDA, SQIVND (reference sequence). There are 15 residues in the CDR3. The V and J ends lost 3 bases and 8 bases respectively, with 18 bases between them. The CDR3 coding sequence is TGTGCCAGTAGTATCGTACTGGATATTCAGGGTACGCAGTATTTT. This sequence encodes CASSIVLDIQGTQYF.

V and J are TRBV19 and TRBJ2-7; D may match TRBD1 or TRBD2 (6 bases each). The CDR3 is 20 residues long. The V gene lost 6 bases and the J gene lost 0 bases, with 30 bases spanning the gap. Germline CDR1 LNHDA, CDR2 SQIVND (reference sequence). CDR3 loop: CASSPGVPGVMLASSYEQYF. The CDR3 nucleotides read TGTGCCAGTAGCCCAGGGGTACCGGGAGTAATGTTGGCCTCCTCCTACGAGCAGTACTTC. The complete variable domain, with remaining parts taken from reference TRBV19 and TRBJ2-7, reads DGGITQSPKYLFRKEGQNVTLSCEQNLNHDAMYWYRQDPGQGLRLIYYSQIVNDFQKGDIAEGYSVSREKKESFPLTVTSAQKNPTAFYLCASSPGVPGVMLASSYEQYFGPGTRLTVT.

The chain combines TRBV5-1 with TRBJ1-5, with D perhaps matching TRBD1 (6 bases). Trimming removed 0 bases at V and 1 base at J, with 20 bases between. CDR1 and CDR2 from the germline V gene are SGHRS and YFSETQ. The CDR3 is made up of 19 amino acids. CDR3 sequence (DNA): TGCGCCAGCAGCTTGGGAGGAGGGGGTGTTAAAGGGAGCAATCAGCCCCAGCATTTT. It codes for CASSLGGGGVKGSNQPQHF.

The chain carries TRBV6-4 and TRBJ1-2; unclear D gene. The CDR3 is 15 residues long. V was trimmed by 4 bases and J by 6 bases, leaving 18 bases between them. Germline loops: CDR1 MRHNA, CDR2 SNTAGT. Written as DNA, the CDR3 is TGTGCCAGCAGTGTTACGGCCGTTGACCCCGATGGCTACACCTTC. Its translation: CASSVTAVDPDGYTF.

The chain employs TRBV21-1 and TRBJ2-3; no DNA check was done on the table's D call, TRBD2. TRBV21-1 corresponds to a pseudogene. The CDR3 runs 16 residues. The CDR3: CASSPPRAGETDTQYF. The CDR3 DNA follows: TGTGCCAGCAGCCCCCCCAGAGCGGGAGAGACAGATACGCAGTATTTT.

In its sample, this clone was seen once. The chain carries TRBV19 and TRBJ1-1; possible D gene TRBD1, 6 bases. Germline V gene sequence: CDR1 LNHDA, CDR2 SQIVND (reference sequence). The CDR3 spans 16 residues. The V gene lost 0 bases and the J gene lost 1 base, with 12 bases spanning the gap. CDR3 nucleotide sequence: TGTGCCAGTAGTATAGAGGGGGGCCGATCGAACACTGAAGCTTTCTTT. Translating it yields CASSIEGGRSNTEAFF. The full variable domain, completed using reference TRBV19 and TRBJ1-1, is DGGITQSPKYLFRKEGQNVTLSCEQNLNHDAMYWYRQDPGQGLRLIYYSQIVNDFQKGDIAEGYSVSREKKESFPLTVTSAQKNPTAFYLCASSIEGGRSNTEAFFGQGTRLTVV.

The J gene is TRBJ1-1, the V gene TRBV27, with 9 bases lining up with TRBD1. The CDR3 extends over 14 amino acids. Per the germline V gene, CDR1 is MNHEY and CDR2 is SMNVEV (reference sequence). V shed 8 bases, J shed 1 base, and the junction held 5 bases outside the gene matches. The chain's CDR3 is CASGTGLGNTEAFF. CDR3 bases: TGTGCCAGCGGGACAGGGCTAGGGAACACTGAAGCTTTCTTT.

The chain is built from TRBV3-1 (or the pseudogene TRBV3-2) and TRBJ1-6; D possibly corresponds to TRBD1 (5 bases). Trimming shortened V by 1 base and J by 9 bases, and 16 bases separated the two germline ends. CDR1 LGHDT and CDR2 YNNKEL come from the germline V gene (reference sequence). The CDR3 length is 16 residues. The CDR3 is CASSQAQGARGSPLHF. In nucleotides, the CDR3 is TGTGCCAGCAGCCAAGCCCAAGGGGCGCGAGGTTCACCCCTCCACTTT.

J is TRBJ1-2 and V is TRBV28; D ambiguous. The CDR3 runs 13 residues. From germline, CDR1 is MDHEN and CDR2 SYDVKM. V lost 6 bases, J lost 0 bases, and 8 bases lay in between. In DNA, the CDR3 is TGTGCCAGCAGGGACGGAGCTAACTATGGCTACACCTTC. This gives the protein CASRDGANYGYTF.

The V gene is TRBV6-5, the J gene TRBJ2-6, with D uncertain. Germline V gene lookup returns CDR1 MNHEY and CDR2 SVGAGI. Trimming took 6 bases from V and 2 from J, leaving 11 bases between them. This CDR3 is 15 amino acids long. The CDR3 sequence: CASRAWQTGANVLTF. CDR3 nucleotides: TGTGCCAGCAGAGCGTGGCAGACTGGGGCCAACGTCCTGACTTTC.

As concerns this clone: A junction boundary mismatches the germline segment, possibly from a read error. The chain links TRBV23-1 to TRBJ1-2; no reliable D call. TRBV23-1 is sorted into the ORF group, with uncertain function. The CDR3 totals 9 residues. DNA for the CDR3: TGCGCCAGCCCGGGTTGGGTCCTCTTC. Translating gives CASPGWVLF.

This rearrangement joins TRBV6-6 to TRBJ1-6; 7 bases align to TRBD1. V gave up 9 bases and J gave up 9 bases; unmatched junction bases: 8. CDR1 is MNHNY and CDR2 is SVGAGI in the germline V gene (reference sequence). This CDR3 comprises 13 residues. CDR3 residues: CASFGQGGSPLHF. The CDR3 bases are TGTGCCAGTTTCGGGCAGGGGGGTTCACCCCTCCACTTT.

V and J are TRBV7-3 and TRBJ1-6, with D possibly matching TRBD1 (6 bases). The CDR3 spans 15 residues. Between the trimmed V and J ends, which lost 4 bases and 6 bases, there was a span of 13 bases. Germline CDR1 reads SGHTA; CDR2 reads FQGTGA. The CDR3 nucleotides read TGTGCCAGCAGCTCCCAGGGGAGCGTTAATTCACCCCTCCACTTT. This translates into CASSSQGSVNSPLHF.

The V and J genes are TRBV12-3 or TRBV12-4 and TRBJ2-7; no reliable D call. V dropped 7 bases and J dropped 3 bases, with 13 bases sitting between them. CDR3 size: 13 residues. The CDR3 is CASTQGPGYEQYF. For the CDR3, the DNA is TGTGCCAGCACCCAAGGCCCCGGCTACGAGCAGTACTTC.

The V call is TRBV16, the J call TRBJ2-7; D gene uncertain. Per the germline V gene, CDR1 is KGHSY and CDR2 is FQNENV. Trimming stripped 6 bases from V and 6 bases from J, with 12 bases between. This CDR3 is 12 amino acids long. The CDR3 loop reads CASSRNTGEQYF. CDR3 sequence (DNA): TGTGCCAGCAGTCGTAACACCGGCGAGCAGTACTTC.

CDR3 residues: CASSFWTGDEKLFF. The CDR3 region has the DNA TGTGCCAGCAGCTTCTGGACAGGGGATGAAAAACTGTTTTTT. The chain joins TRBV5-6 to TRBJ1-4; 9 nucleotides line up with TRBD1. There are 14 residues in the CDR3. The V gene's germline CDR1 is SGHDT and CDR2 YYEEEE. J was trimmed by 6 bases and V by 2 bases; bases with no gene match: 2.

The chain combines TRBV28 with TRBJ1-5; D not resolved. This CDR3 has 13 residues. The germline V gene encodes CDR1 MDHEN and CDR2 SYDVKM. Deletions cut 9 bases from V and 3 bases from J, with 12 bases between. In nucleotides, the CDR3 is TGTGCCAGTAGGGCCGTTCTCAATCAGCCCCAGCATTTT. Translated: CASRAVLNQPQHF.

This chain links TRBV12-3 or TRBV12-4 with TRBJ1-1; D is undetermined. The V end was cut by 6 bases, the J end by 7 bases, with 9 bases between. The CDR3 is 11 amino acids. In nucleotides, the CDR3 is TGTGCCAGCAGGGACTATGGTGAAGCTTTCTTT. Its protein product is CASRDYGEAFF.

The V and J genes are TRBV29-1 and TRBJ1-3, with 7 bases lining up with TRBD1. This CDR3 region has 13 residues. The germline V gene encodes CDR1 SQVTM and CDR2 ANQGSEA. The V gene end was trimmed by 7 bases and the J gene end by 4 bases; junction bases not matched to a gene: 7. The CDR3 DNA reads as TGCAGCGCGACAGGGTCTAACGGAAACACCATATATTTT. Translated: CSATGSNGNTIYF.

The V call is TRBV7-2, the J call TRBJ2-1; no clear D. V was pared by 5 bases and J by 11 bases, with 10 bases between. Germline CDR1 reads SGHTA; CDR2 reads FQGNSA. CDR3 length: 11 amino acids. Here the CDR3 DNA reads TGTGCCAGCAGCAAAGCGAAGAAGCAGTTCTTC. This translates into CASSKAKKQFF.